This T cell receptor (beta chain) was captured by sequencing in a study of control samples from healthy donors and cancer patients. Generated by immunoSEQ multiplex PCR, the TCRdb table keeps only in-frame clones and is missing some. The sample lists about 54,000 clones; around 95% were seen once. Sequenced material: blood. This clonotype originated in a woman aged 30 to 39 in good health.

The CDR3 protein is CASSRRTGGDTEAFF. The CDR3 region has the DNA TGTGCCAGCAGTAGGAGGACAGGGGGGGACACTGAAGCTTTCTTT. The chain carries TRBV5-4 and TRBJ1-1; 10 bases match TRBD1. Per the germline V gene, CDR1 is SGHNT and CDR2 is YYREEE (reference sequence). Trimming removed 5 bases from V and 3 bases from J; junction bases left unmatched: 7. The CDR3 contains 15 residues.